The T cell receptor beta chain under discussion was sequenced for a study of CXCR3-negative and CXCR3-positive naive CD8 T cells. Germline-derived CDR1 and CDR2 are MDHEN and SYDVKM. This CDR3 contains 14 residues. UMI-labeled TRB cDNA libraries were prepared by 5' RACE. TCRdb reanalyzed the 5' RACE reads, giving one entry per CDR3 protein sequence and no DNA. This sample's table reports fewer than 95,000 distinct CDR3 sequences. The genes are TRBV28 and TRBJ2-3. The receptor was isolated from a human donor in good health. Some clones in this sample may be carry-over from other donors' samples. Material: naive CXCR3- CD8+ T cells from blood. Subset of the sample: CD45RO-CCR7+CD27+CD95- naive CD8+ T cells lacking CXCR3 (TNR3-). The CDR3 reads CASSPESTGDTQYF.